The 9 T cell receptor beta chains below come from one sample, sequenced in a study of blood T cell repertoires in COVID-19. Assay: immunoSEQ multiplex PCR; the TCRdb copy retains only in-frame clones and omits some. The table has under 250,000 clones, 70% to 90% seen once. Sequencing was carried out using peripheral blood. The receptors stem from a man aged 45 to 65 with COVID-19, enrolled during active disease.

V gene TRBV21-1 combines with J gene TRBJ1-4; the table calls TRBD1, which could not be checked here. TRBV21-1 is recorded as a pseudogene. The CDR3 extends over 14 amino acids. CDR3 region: CASSKGQGNEKLFF. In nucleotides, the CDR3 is TGTGCCAGCAGCAAGGGACAGGGGAATGAAAAACTGTTTTTT.

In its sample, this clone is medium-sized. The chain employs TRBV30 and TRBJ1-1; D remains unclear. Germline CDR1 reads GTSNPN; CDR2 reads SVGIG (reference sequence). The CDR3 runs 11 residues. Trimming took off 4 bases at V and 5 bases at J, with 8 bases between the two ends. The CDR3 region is CAWIRETEAFF. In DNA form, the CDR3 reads TGTGCCTGGATCCGGGAAACTGAAGCTTTCTTT. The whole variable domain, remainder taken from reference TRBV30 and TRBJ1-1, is SQTIHQWPATLVQPVGSPLSLECTVEGTSNPNLYWYRQAAGRGLQLLFYSVGIGQISSEVPQNLSASRPQDRQFILSSKKLLLSDSGFYLCAWIRETEAFFGQGTRLTVV.

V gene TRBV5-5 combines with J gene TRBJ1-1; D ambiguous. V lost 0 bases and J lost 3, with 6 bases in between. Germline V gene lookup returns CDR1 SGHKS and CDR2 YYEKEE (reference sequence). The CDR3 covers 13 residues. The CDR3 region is CASSLGGDTEAFF. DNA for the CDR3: TGTGCCAGCAGCTTGGGCGGGGACACTGAAGCTTTCTTT. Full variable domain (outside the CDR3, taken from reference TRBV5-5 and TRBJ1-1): DAGVTQSPTHLIKTRGQQVTLRCSPISGHKSVSWYQQVLGQGPQFIFQYYEKEERGRGNFPDRFSARQFPNYSSELNVNALLLGDSALYLCASSLGGDTEAFFGQGTRLTVV.

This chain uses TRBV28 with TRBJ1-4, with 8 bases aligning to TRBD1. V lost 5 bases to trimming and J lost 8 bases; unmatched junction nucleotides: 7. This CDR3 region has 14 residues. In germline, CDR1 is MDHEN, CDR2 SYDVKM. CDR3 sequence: CASSMTGVGEKLFF. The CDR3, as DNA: TGTGCCAGCAGTATGACAGGGGTGGGGGAAAAACTGTTTTTT.

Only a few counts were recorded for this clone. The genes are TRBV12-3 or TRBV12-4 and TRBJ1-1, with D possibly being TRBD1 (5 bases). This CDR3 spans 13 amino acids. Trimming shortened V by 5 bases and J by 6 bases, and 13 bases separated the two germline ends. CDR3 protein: CASSPQGGAEAFF. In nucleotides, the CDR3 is TGTGCCAGCAGTCCCCAGGGCGGTGCTGAAGCTTTCTTT.

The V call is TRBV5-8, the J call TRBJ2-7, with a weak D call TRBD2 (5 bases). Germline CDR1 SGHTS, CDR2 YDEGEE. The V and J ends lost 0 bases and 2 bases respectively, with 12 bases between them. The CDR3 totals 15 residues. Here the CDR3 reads CASSLAGRAAYEQYF. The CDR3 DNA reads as TGTGCCAGCAGCTTGGCCGGGCGGGCCGCCTACGAGCAGTACTTC.

CDR3: CAWSDDRGPEQFF. The CDR3, as DNA: TGTGCCTGGAGCGACGACAGGGGGCCCGAGCAGTTCTTC. The rearrangement uses TRBV30 and TRBJ2-1, with 10 bases lining up with TRBD1. V lost 3 bases, J lost 10 bases, and 6 bases stayed unmatched. Germline CDR1 reads GTSNPN; CDR2 reads SVGIG (reference sequence). This CDR3 is 13 amino acids long.

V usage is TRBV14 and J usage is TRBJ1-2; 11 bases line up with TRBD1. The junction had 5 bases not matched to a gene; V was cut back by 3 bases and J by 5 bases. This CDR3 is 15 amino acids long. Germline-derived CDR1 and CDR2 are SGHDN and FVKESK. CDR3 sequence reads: CASSHRTGGGYGYTF. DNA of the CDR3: TGTGCCAGCAGCCATAGGACAGGGGGCGGATATGGCTACACCTTC. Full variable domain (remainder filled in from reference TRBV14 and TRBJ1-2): EAGVTQFPSHSVIEKGQTVTLRCDPISGHDNLYWYRRVMGKEIKFLLHFVKESKQDESGMPNNRFLAERTGGTYSTLKVQPAELEDSGVYFCASSHRTGGGYGYTFGSGTRLTVV.

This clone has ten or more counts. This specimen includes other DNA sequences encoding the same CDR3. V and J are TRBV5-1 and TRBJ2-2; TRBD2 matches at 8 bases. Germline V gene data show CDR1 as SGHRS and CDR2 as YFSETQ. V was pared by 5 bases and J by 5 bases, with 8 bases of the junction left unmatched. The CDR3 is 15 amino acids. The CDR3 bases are TGCGCCAGCAGTTACCCTCGGGAGGGAACCGGGGAGCTGTTTTTT. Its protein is CASSYPREGTGELFF. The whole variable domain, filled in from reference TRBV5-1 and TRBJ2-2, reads KAGVTQTPRYLIKTRGQQVTLSCSPISGHRSVSWYQQTPGQGLQFLFEYFSETQRNKGNFPGRFSGRQFSNSRSEMNVSTLELGDSALYLCASSYPREGTGELFFGEGSRLTVL.